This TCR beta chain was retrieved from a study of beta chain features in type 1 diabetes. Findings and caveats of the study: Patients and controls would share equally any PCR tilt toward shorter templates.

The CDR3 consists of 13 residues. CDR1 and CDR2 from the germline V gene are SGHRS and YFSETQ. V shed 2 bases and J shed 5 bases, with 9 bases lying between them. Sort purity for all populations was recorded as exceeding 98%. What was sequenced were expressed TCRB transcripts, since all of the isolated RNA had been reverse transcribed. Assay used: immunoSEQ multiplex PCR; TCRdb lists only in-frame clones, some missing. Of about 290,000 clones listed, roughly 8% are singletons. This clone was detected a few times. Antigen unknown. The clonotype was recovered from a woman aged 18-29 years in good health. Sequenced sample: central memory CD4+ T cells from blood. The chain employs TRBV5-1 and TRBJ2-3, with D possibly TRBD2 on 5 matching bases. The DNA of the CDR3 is TGCGCCAGCAGCTTAAGGGCGGGAGATACGCAGTATTTT. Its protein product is CASSLRAGDTQYF.